The 3 T cell receptor beta chains listed next were all sequenced from one sample in a study of cytomegalovirus exposure and HLA in healthy donors. The PCR had 60 Vbeta and 13 Jbeta primers. Sequenced by immunoSEQ multiplex PCR; TCRdb stores in-frame clones only, minus some. This table holds roughly 200,000 clones, more than 65% found once. The source material was PBMCs. These receptors all stem from a girl between 5 and 17 years old in good health and CMV-seropositive.

This clone was seen more than once but under ten times. The chain joins TRBV5-5 to TRBJ1-1, with D possibly matching TRBD1 (5 bases). CDR3 length equals 16 residues. V was pared by 4 bases and J by 0 bases, with 16 bases between. The V gene's germline CDR1 is SGHKS and CDR2 YYEKEE (reference sequence). CDR3 nucleotide sequence: TGTGCCAGCAGCCTATGGCAGGGAACAATGAACACTGAAGCTTTCTTT. Residues: CASSLWQGTMNTEAFF.

The V and J genes are TRBV29-1 and TRBJ1-4; D possibly corresponds to TRBD1 (6 bases). Germline V gene lookup returns CDR1 SQVTM and CDR2 ANQGSEA. The CDR3 sequence is 11 residues long. The V end lost 3 bases, the J end lost 11 bases, and 10 bases lay between the germline ends. This chain's CDR3 is CSVEGQGKLFF. CDR3 coding DNA: TGCAGCGTTGAGGGGCAGGGGAAACTGTTTTTT.

The CDR3 DNA follows: TGTGCCAGCCGTAGTAAACTGGAGGATAGCTTTATTACAGATACGCAGTATTTT. This codes for CASRSKLEDSFITDTQYF. The chain uses TRBV2 and TRBJ2-3; TRBD2 is a possible D gene (5 bases). This CDR3 comprises 18 residues. Germline V gene sequence: CDR1 SNHLY, CDR2 FYNNEI. Trimming took 8 bases from V and 3 from J, leaving 27 bases between them.